This T cell receptor (beta chain) was observed in a study of spatial heterogeneity in lung cancer. As to time point: sample taken at primary tumor resection. Frozen PBMC, nontumor lung or tumor provided whole RNA, which was sequenced unsorted. TCRdb passed the 5' RACE reads through MiXCR, listing each CDR3 protein once. The sample holds about 13,000 distinct CDR3 sequences; 3.2% are singletons and the top ten take roughly 16%. This clonotype was seen at least ten times. Its antigen is undetermined. Study results and limitations: Counts of expanded intratumoral alpha and beta TCRs tracked tumor mutation counts.

This CDR3 comprises 15 residues. Germline CDR1 and CDR2: SGHDT and YYEEEE. J lost 0 bases, V lost 6 bases, and 7 bases had no gene match. This chain links TRBV5-6 with TRBJ2-5, with 8 bases that match TRBD2. This TCR derives from a male donor with early-stage non-small cell lung cancer. Sequencing was performed on lung tumor tissue, taken at surgery. In DNA, the CDR3 is TGTGCCAGCACCCCCCAGCGGGGGTACCAAGAGACCCAGTACTTC. Its protein product is CASTPQRGYQETQYF.